This T cell receptor beta chain was profiled in a study of shared clonotypes between healthy human individuals. Study at large: Each donor's CD8 memory used one plate, CD8 naive two, each CD4 subset three.

The assay was carried out at the deep level. Profiled with immunoSEQ multiplex PCR; TCRdb holds only in-frame clones, not every one. The sample lists hundreds of thousands of clones; about 80% were seen once. Trimming took 6 bases from V and 0 from J, leaving 10 bases between them. Germline values: CDR1 SQVTM, CDR2 ANQGSEA. The CDR3 runs 13 residues. The receptor was derived from a woman aged 30 to 39 in good health. What was sequenced was memory CD4+ T cells sorted from blood. Subset denoted: CD45RA-negative fraction. The chain links TRBV29-1 to TRBJ2-3, with D unclear. The CDR3 loop reads CSVLTVSTDTQYF. The CDR3, as DNA: TGCAGCGTGCTGACCGTCAGCACAGATACGCAGTATTTT.